This TCR beta chain came from a study of vaccination and CD4 T cells after COVID-19. Trimming pared 4 bases from V and 6 bases from J, leaving 18 bases between. Germline V gene lookup returns CDR1 SEHNR and CDR2 FQNEAQ (reference sequence). This CDR3 contains 16 residues. Cultured CD4+ T cell DNA underwent sequencing with the Oncomine TCR Beta short-read assay. TCRdb itself ran the PCR reads through MiXCR, one entry per CDR3 protein. Of over 5,000 distinct CDR3 sequences in the sample, roughly 50% were seen once. A note on this clonotype: The antigen remains unidentified.

Treatment denoted: roughly 10-day PBMC culture with coronavirus spike peptide pools or control peptides (ViraFEST assay). The sample taken for sequencing was CD4+ T cells from blood, cultured in vitro. This sequence was found in a human donor who had recovered from COVID-19. The J gene is TRBJ2-2, the V gene TRBV7-9; a weak D match, TRBD1 (5 bases). CDR3 in DNA: TGTGCCAGCAGCTGGCTGGGGCAGGGTAGCCCCGGGGAGCTGTTTTTT. As protein: CASSWLGQGSPGELFF.